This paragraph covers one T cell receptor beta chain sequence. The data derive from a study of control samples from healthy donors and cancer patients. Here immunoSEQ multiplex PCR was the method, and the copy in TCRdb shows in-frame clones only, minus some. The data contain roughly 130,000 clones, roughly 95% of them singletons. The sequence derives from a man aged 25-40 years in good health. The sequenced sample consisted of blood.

The CDR3 loop is CASSFGGGTYNEQFF. The CDR3 DNA sequence: TGTGCCAGCAGTTTCGGGGGGGGCACCTACAATGAGCAGTTCTTC. The J gene is TRBJ2-1, the V gene TRBV27, with 8 bases matching TRBD2. V lost 3 bases, J lost 2 bases, and 3 bases stayed unmatched. CDR1 and CDR2 from the germline V gene are MNHEY and SMNVEV (reference sequence). CDR3 length equals 15 residues.